The entry below gives a single T cell receptor (beta chain) sequence along with its context. From germline, CDR1 is MGHDK and CDR2 SYGVNS. V gave up 2 bases and J gave up 8 bases; unmatched junction bases: 5. The CDR3 is made up of 14 amino acids. The data stem from a study of blood T cell repertoires in COVID-19. The method was immunoSEQ multiplex PCR; TCRdb's version includes in-frame clones alone and lacks a portion of them. The sample has about 89,000 clones, 80% seen once. The V call is TRBV25-1, the J call TRBJ2-4; 8 bases fit TRBD1. The material sequenced was peripheral blood. The sequence was collected from a woman over 75 with acute or convalescent COVID-19. The CDR3 loop reads CASSEPQGADIQYF. The CDR3 nucleotides are TGTGCCAGCAGTGAACCGCAGGGGGCTGACATTCAGTACTTC.